These 14 T cell receptor beta chains were all obtained from the same sample, sequenced in a study of blood T cell repertoires in COVID-19. The assay was immunoSEQ multiplex PCR, and TCRdb's table has in-frame clones only and misses some. The repertoire consists of 100,000 or so clones, with 80% to 90% occurring once and the leading ten covering around 10%. Sequencing input: peripheral blood. These TCRs come from a woman aged 25 to 39 with acute or convalescent COVID-19.

The V and J genes are TRBV27 and TRBJ2-1; 12 nucleotides agree with TRBD2. The CDR3 runs to 15 residues. The V and J ends lost 5 bases and 7 bases, in that order; junction bases with no gene match: 6. Germline V gives CDR1 MNHEY, CDR2 SMNVEV (reference sequence). The CDR3 nucleotides are TGTGCCAGCAGTGCAGCTAGCGGGGGGGCGAATGAGCAGTTCTTC. The encoded protein is CASSAASGGANEQFF.

This clone was seen more than once but under ten times. The rearrangement links TRBV6-6 to TRBJ1-5; D may be TRBD1 (5 bases). V lost 7 bases to trimming and J lost 0 bases, with 16 bases between them. The V gene's germline CDR1 is MNHNY and CDR2 SVGAGI (reference sequence). There are 16 residues in the CDR3. CDR3 loop: CASTSGGVGSNQPQHF. DNA of the CDR3: TGTGCCAGCACCTCCGGGGGGGTAGGTAGCAATCAGCCCCAGCATTTT.

The chain employs TRBV4-1 and TRBJ1-3, with a tentative D call TRBD1 (6 bases). The germline CDR1 and CDR2 sequences are MGHRA and YSYEKL. This CDR3 has 15 amino acids. V was clipped by 5 bases and J by 0 bases, with 11 bases between them. CDR3 residues: CASSYRTDSGNTIYF. CDR3 sequence (DNA): TGCGCCAGCAGCTACCGGACAGACTCTGGAAACACCATATATTTT.

This sequence joins TRBV5-5 and TRBJ2-7; D remains ambiguous. In germline, CDR1 is SGHKS, CDR2 YYEKEE (reference sequence). This CDR3 contains 14 residues. V shed 0 bases and J shed 0 bases, with 7 bases lying between them. The DNA for the CDR3 is TGTGCCAGCAGCTTGGATACTGACTCCTACGAGCAGTACTTC. The encoded protein is CASSLDTDSYEQYF.

The V call is TRBV5-1, the J call TRBJ1-5; 7 nucleotides agree with TRBD1. The J segment lost 4 bases and the V segment lost 0 bases, leaving 4 bases of the junction unmatched. This CDR3 is built from 15 residues. Per the germline V gene, CDR1 is SGHRS and CDR2 is YFSETQ. The CDR3 sequence is CASSLAPGGNQPQHF. Here the CDR3 DNA reads TGCGCCAGCAGCTTGGCGCCAGGGGGGAATCAGCCCCAGCATTTT.

This clone has a handful of counts. J is TRBJ1-2 and V is TRBV7-9; 7 bases match TRBD1. The CDR3 has 15 residues. V lost 5 bases and J lost 1; bases outside the gene matches: 7. Germline V CDR1 and CDR2: SEHNR, FQNEAQ (reference sequence). CDR3 DNA: TGTGCCAGCAGCAACACAGGGGCAAATAACTATGGCTACACCTTC. As protein: CASSNTGANNYGYTF.

This clone occurred once. V is TRBV5-1 and J is TRBJ1-5; 9 bases line up with TRBD1. CDR1 is SGHRS, CDR2 YFSETQ, per germline. V trimming: 6 bases; J trimming: 4 bases; junction bases outside the gene matches: 8. The CDR3 spans 15 residues. Here the CDR3 reads CASTLTGGENQPQHF. The CDR3 nucleotides read TGCGCCAGCACCTTAACAGGGGGCGAGAATCAGCCCCAGCATTTT.

The V and J genes are TRBV19 and TRBJ2-2; 10 bases agree with TRBD2. The CDR3 is made up of 16 amino acids. Trimming removed 5 bases from V and 4 bases from J; junction bases left unmatched: 7. The germline V gene encodes CDR1 LNHDA and CDR2 SQIVND (reference sequence). DNA for the CDR3: TGTGCCAGTAGTCCCCAGCGGGGGGGCCCCACCGGGGAGCTGTTTTTT. This codes for CASSPQRGGPTGELFF.

V and J are TRBV11-1 and TRBJ2-3, with D hard to call. The CDR3 is made up of 11 amino acids. The germline V gene encodes CDR1 SGHAT and CDR2 FQDESV (reference sequence). Trimming took 5 bases from V and 5 from J, leaving 5 bases between them. The CDR3 is CASSLRDTQYF. CDR3 bases: TGTGCCAGCAGCCTAAGAGATACGCAGTATTTT.

In its sample, this clone was seen once. V and J are TRBV4-1 and TRBJ1-1; TRBD1 aligns across 8 bases. The length of the CDR3 is 15 residues. Germline CDR1 is MGHRA and CDR2 is YSYEKL. Losses at the gene ends were 5 bases for V and 5 bases for J; bases not matched to a gene: 10. CDR3 bases: TGCGCCAGCAGCACCCAGACAGGGGATGGGACTGAAGCTTTCTTT. Its protein is CASSTQTGDGTEAFF.

The gene calls are TRBV13 and TRBJ2-1; weak D call: TRBD2 (5 bases). V was clipped by 5 bases and J by 1 base, with 15 bases between them. Per the germline V gene, CDR1 is PRHDT and CDR2 is FYEKMQ (reference sequence). The CDR3 runs to 16 residues. This CDR3 is CASSLRTGSSYNEQFF. The CDR3 DNA follows: TGTGCCAGCAGCCTCCGGACGGGGTCGTCCTACAATGAGCAGTTCTTC.

The chain has TRBV15 and TRBJ1-5; D possibly corresponds to TRBD1 (5 bases). Germline values: CDR1 LNHNV, CDR2 YYDKDF (reference sequence). The CDR3 spans 14 residues. V lost 8 bases and J 0 bases, leaving 11 bases between the germline ends. This chain's CDR3 is CATAFDSSNQPQHF. DNA for the CDR3: TGTGCCACCGCCTTCGACAGTAGCAATCAGCCCCAGCATTTT.

The chain carries TRBV5-1 and TRBJ2-3, with 8 bases aligning to TRBD2. The CDR3 is made up of 16 amino acids. V was pared by 4 bases and J by 2 bases, with 9 bases of the junction left unmatched. Germline lookup yields CDR1 SGHRS and CDR2 YFSETQ. The CDR3 coding sequence is TGCGCCAGCAGCCCCACTACTAGCGGACCCACAGATACGCAGTATTTT. This translates into CASSPTTSGPTDTQYF.

The rearrangement links TRBV11-2 to TRBJ2-2; no reliable D call. Germline-derived CDR1 and CDR2 are SGHAT and FQNNGV. CDR3 length equals 13 residues. V was cut by 0 bases and J by 7 bases, with 6 bases left in between. This chain's CDR3 is CASSLEFLGELFF. DNA for the CDR3: TGTGCCAGCAGCTTAGAATTCCTCGGGGAGCTGTTTTTT.